Presented here are 6 T cell receptor beta chains from one specimen sequenced in a study of beta chain features in type 1 diabetes. Expressed TCRB transcripts were sequenced after all isolated RNA was converted to cDNA. The protocol was immunoSEQ multiplex PCR, while the TCRdb copy is restricted to in-frame clones and leaves out a portion. The sample has roughly 140,000 clones; approximately 8.1% are singletons. Sequences were obtained from central memory CD4+ T cells from blood. The source is a man aged 18 to 29 in good health.

The rearrangement uses TRBV25-1 and TRBJ1-2; weak D call: TRBD1 (5 bases). V was clipped by 1 base and J by 7 bases, with 10 bases between them. Germline V CDR1 and CDR2: MGHDK, SYGVNS. This CDR3 is 13 amino acids long. This CDR3 is CASSEWRGGGYTF. The CDR3 DNA sequence: TGTGCCAGCAGTGAATGGCGGGGGGGTGGCTACACCTTC.

The table lists this clone with a few counts. This chain joins TRBV5-6 and TRBJ2-1, with a possible D match to TRBD2 (6 bases). The CDR3 extends over 17 amino acids. Germline CDR1 is SGHDT and CDR2 is YYEEEE. Trimming shortened V by 0 bases and J by 7 bases, and 20 bases separated the two germline ends. CDR3 region: CASSLGIGLGGENEQFF. CDR3 in DNA: TGTGCCAGCAGCTTGGGAATTGGGTTAGGCGGGGAAAATGAGCAGTTCTTC.

This clone came up many times. The chain combines TRBV30 with TRBJ1-5, with 8 bases that match TRBD1. CDR1 is GTSNPN and CDR2 is SVGIG in the germline V gene (reference sequence). J was trimmed by 11 bases and V by 3 bases; bases with no gene match: 9. This CDR3 region has 13 residues. The CDR3 nucleotides are TGTGCCTGGAGCCTTCCTTGGGGACAGGCCCAGCATTTT. Encoded protein: CAWSLPWGQAQHF. Supplemented by reference TRBV30 and TRBJ1-5, the full variable domain reads SQTIHQWPATLVQPVGSPLSLECTVEGTSNPNLYWYRQAAGRGLQLLFYSVGIGQISSEVPQNLSASRPQDRQFILSSKKLLLSDSGFYLCAWSLPWGQAQHFGDGTRLSIL.

The rearrangement links TRBV30 to TRBJ1-2; weak D call: TRBD1 (6 bases). CDR1 is GTSNPN, CDR2 SVGIG, per germline (reference sequence). The CDR3 runs to 13 residues. The V gene lost 2 bases and the J gene lost 4 bases, with 11 bases spanning the gap. CDR3 nucleotides: TGTGCCTGGAGTCCAGGGGATCTCTATGGCTACACCTTC. Its protein is CAWSPGDLYGYTF.

This clone was seen a handful of times. This rearrangement joins TRBV2 to TRBJ2-7, with D maybe TRBD1 (6 bases). Germline V gene sequence: CDR1 SNHLY, CDR2 FYNNEI. V was shortened by 1 base and J by 2 bases, with 15 bases between the two germline ends. This CDR3 comprises 16 residues. For the CDR3, the DNA is TGTGCCAGCAGTGAAGGGGCCCAGGGGACCCCCTACGAGCAGTACTTC. Protein: CASSEGAQGTPYEQYF.

The genes are TRBV7-2 and TRBJ2-3, with TRBD2 as a possible D gene (5 bases). Germline CDR1 is SGHTA and CDR2 is FQGNSA. Trimming pared 1 base from V and 2 bases from J, leaving 10 bases between. The CDR3 contains 15 residues. The CDR3 DNA follows: TGTGCCAGCAGCTTAGTCGCGGGTAACACAGATACGCAGTATTTT. This sequence encodes CASSLVAGNTDTQYF.